This entry concerns a single TCR beta chain. Its antigen is not identified. Sequenced by immunoSEQ multiplex PCR; TCRdb stores in-frame clones only, minus some. The table lists about 31,000 clones, roughly four fifths of them singletons. This specimen belongs to a study of OX40 agonist ivuxolimab in advanced cancers. Study outcomes and limitations: CD4+ and CD8+ T cells in blood underwent clonal expansion by week 6 at 0.1 to 3.0 mg/kg.

The V end lost 0 bases, the J end lost 2 bases, and 8 bases lay between the germline ends. CDR3 length: 14 amino acids. Germline lookup yields CDR1 SGHRS and CDR2 YFSETQ. The rearrangement uses TRBV5-1 and TRBJ1-2; no clear D gene. The sequences come from CD4+ or CD8+ T cells sorted from blood, collected in a trial of the OX40 agonist ivuxolimab. The sequence derives from an adult with an advanced solid tumor such as melanoma, head and neck, liver or kidney cancer. CDR3 in amino acids: CASSLGGGNYGYTF. For the CDR3, the DNA is TGCGCCAGCAGCTTGGGCGGCGGAAACTATGGCTACACCTTC.